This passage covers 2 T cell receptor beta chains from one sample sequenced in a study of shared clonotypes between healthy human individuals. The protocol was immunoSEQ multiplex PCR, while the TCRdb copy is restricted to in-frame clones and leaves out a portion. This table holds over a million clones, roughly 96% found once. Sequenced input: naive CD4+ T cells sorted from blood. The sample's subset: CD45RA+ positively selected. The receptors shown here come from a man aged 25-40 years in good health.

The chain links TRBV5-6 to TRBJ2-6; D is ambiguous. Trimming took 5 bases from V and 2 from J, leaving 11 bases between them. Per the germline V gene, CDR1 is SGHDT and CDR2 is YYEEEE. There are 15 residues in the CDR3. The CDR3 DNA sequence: TGTGCCAGCAGAGTCTCGTTCGCTGGGGCCAACGTCCTGACTTTC. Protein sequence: CASRVSFAGANVLTF.

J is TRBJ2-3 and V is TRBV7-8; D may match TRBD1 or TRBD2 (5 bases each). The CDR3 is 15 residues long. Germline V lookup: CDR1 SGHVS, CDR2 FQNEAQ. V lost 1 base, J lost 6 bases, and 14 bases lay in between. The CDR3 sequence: CASSLVGGVGDTQYF. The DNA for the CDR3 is TGTGCCAGCAGCTTAGTTGGGGGAGTTGGGGATACGCAGTATTTT.